One and the same sample provided the 32 T cell receptor beta chains below, sequenced in a study of shared clonotypes between healthy human individuals. Libraries were prepared by immunoSEQ multiplex PCR; TCRdb keeps only in-frame clonotypes and omits some of them. The repertoire has around 510,000 clones, more than 95% of them found once; the top ten carry 0.05% to 0.08%. Sequencing was done on a sample of naive CD4+ T cells sorted from blood. As to subset: CD45RA+ positively selected. Receptors originate from a woman aged 25 to 39 in good health.

The chain employs TRBV5-1 and TRBJ2-1; D not resolved. The ends were cut back, 0 bases at V and 4 bases at J, with 5 bases in the middle. CDR1 and CDR2 from the germline V gene are SGHRS and YFSETQ. There are 13 residues in the CDR3. Here the CDR3 DNA reads TGCGCCAGCAGCTTGGCCCAGTACAATGAGCAGTTCTTC. Amino acids: CASSLAQYNEQFF.

The J gene is TRBJ2-1, the V gene TRBV5-8; possible D gene TRBD2, 5 bases. This CDR3 is 14 amino acids long. CDR1 SGHTS and CDR2 YDEGEE come from the germline V gene. V lost 0 bases and J lost 2, with 6 bases in between. The DNA for the CDR3 is TGTGCCAGCAGCTTGGCGGGGACCTACAATGAGCAGTTCTTC. Residues: CASSLAGTYNEQFF.

The V and J genes are TRBV9 and TRBJ1-2; 7 bases map to TRBD1. The CDR3 covers 20 residues. The germline gives CDR1 SGDLS, CDR2 YYNGEE. Trimming at V came to 2 bases and at J to 3 bases, leaving 22 bases not matched to a gene. DNA of the CDR3: TGTGCCAGCAGCGTCCTCACCCAGCCCGACAGGGCAGAAGCCTACTATGGCTACACCTTC. This gives the protein CASSVLTQPDRAEAYYGYTF.

The rearrangement uses TRBV5-4 and TRBJ1-1; 7 bases agree with TRBD1. With V trimmed by 4 bases and J by 7 bases, 10 bases remained unmatched. CDR3 length: 14 amino acids. The germline CDR1 and CDR2 sequences are SGHNT and YYREEE (reference sequence). The CDR3 DNA is TGTGCCAGCAGCCAATTGACAGGGCCAAATGAAGCTTTCTTT. It yields the protein CASSQLTGPNEAFF.

This chain joins TRBV5-1 and TRBJ1-4, with 7 bases lining up with TRBD1. The CDR3 consists of 16 residues. The J segment lost 10 bases and the V segment lost 4 bases, leaving 16 bases of the junction unmatched. Germline values: CDR1 SGHRS, CDR2 YFSETQ. CDR3 protein: CASSRADRELRGKLFF. For the CDR3, the DNA is TGCGCCAGCAGCAGAGCTGACAGGGAGCTTCGCGGAAAACTGTTTTTT.

In its sample, this clone was seen once. The rearrangement uses TRBV19 and TRBJ2-6, with 14 bases aligning to TRBD2. Losses at the gene ends were 5 bases for V and 0 bases for J; bases not matched to a gene: 6. This CDR3 contains 19 residues. The germline V gene has CDR1 LNHDA and CDR2 SQIVND (reference sequence). The CDR3: CASSPGLAGGFSGANVLTF. The CDR3 region has the DNA TGTGCCAGTAGTCCCGGACTAGCGGGAGGCTTCTCTGGGGCCAACGTCCTGACTTTC.

The V call is TRBV10-3, the J call TRBJ1-1; D uncertain. The CDR3 totals 15 residues. The germline CDR1 and CDR2 sequences are ENHRY and SYGVKD. V lost 2 bases to trimming and J lost 3 bases, with 13 bases between them. The CDR3 here is CAISEHRAGDTEAFF. The CDR3 DNA is TGTGCCATCAGTGAGCATAGGGCCGGGGACACTGAAGCTTTCTTT.

This clone was seen a single time. CDR3 amino acids: CASSLAQGRADTQYF. CDR3 nucleotide sequence: TGTGCCAGCAGCTTAGCGCAGGGGAGGGCAGATACGCAGTATTTT. The rearrangement links TRBV7-9 to TRBJ2-3, with TRBD2 as a possible D gene (7 bases). Germline V gene lookup returns CDR1 SEHNR and CDR2 FQNEAQ (reference sequence). Trimming shortened V by 0 bases and J by 4 bases, and 11 bases separated the two germline ends. The CDR3 totals 15 residues.

The chain employs TRBV14 and TRBJ2-7; TRBD2 agrees at 8 bases. V trimming: 1 base; J trimming: 9 bases; junction bases outside the gene matches: 8. Germline values: CDR1 SGHDN, CDR2 FVKESK. The CDR3 totals 14 residues. The CDR3 reads CASSQVGSAGGQYF. CDR3 nucleotide sequence: TGTGCCAGCAGCCAAGTTGGCAGCGCGGGGGGGCAGTACTTC.

This clone was detected once. V gene TRBV29-1 combines with J gene TRBJ2-1, with D possibly matching TRBD2 (9 bases). V lost 6 bases, J lost 15 bases, and 30 bases lay in between. Germline-derived CDR1 and CDR2 are SQVTM and ANQGSEA. The CDR3 totals 15 residues. This chain's CDR3 is CSVPPATGAGGSAFF. The CDR3 DNA reads TGCAGCGTCCCCCCCGCGACAGGGGCGGGGGGGAGCGCGTTCTTC.

The chain carries TRBV11-2 and TRBJ2-2; no definite D call. This CDR3 contains 16 residues. Looked up from germline, CDR1 is SGHAT and CDR2 is FQNNGV. The germline V and J ends were trimmed by 1 base and 2 bases, with 11 bases remaining between them. As DNA, the CDR3 is TGTGCCAGCAGCTTAGTTCTCGGTCATAACACCGGGGAGCTGTTTTTT. This codes for CASSLVLGHNTGELFF.

This chain joins TRBV11-3 and TRBJ2-7; D is possibly TRBD1 (6 bases). Germline assignment: CDR1 SGHNT and CDR2 YENEEA. V lost 10 bases, J lost 2 bases, and 15 bases lay in between. This CDR3 comprises 13 residues. The DNA for the CDR3 is TGTGCCACCTCCCTGGGGGCACCCTACGAGCAGTACTTC. Protein product: CATSLGAPYEQYF.

As regards this clone: Given the absence of the conserved phenylalanine or tryptophan at the CDR3 end, a read error is likely. The DNA is omitted, as the CDR3 cannot be located on it reliably, and the CDR3 follows TCRdb's listing. This CDR3 reads CASSLWEGTAKEL. This chain uses TRBV28 with TRBJ2-7; TRBD1, the table's D call, lacks a check against the DNA. The CDR3 is 13 amino acids long, termini counted. Germline values: CDR1 MDHEN, CDR2 SYDVKM.

V is TRBV10-3 and J is TRBJ1-4; TRBD1 matches 7 bases. The CDR3 totals 15 residues. Germline V lookup: CDR1 ENHRY, CDR2 SYGVKD. The J segment lost 3 bases and the V segment lost 3 bases, leaving 4 bases of the junction unmatched. The CDR3 sequence: CAISELGQPNEKLFF. CDR3 in DNA: TGTGCCATCAGTGAACTGGGACAGCCTAATGAAAAACTGTTTTTT.

Concerning this clone: The sample contains more than one DNA sequence encoding this CDR3. The rearrangement links TRBV15 to TRBJ2-7; 9 bases align to TRBD1. From germline, CDR1 is LNHNV and CDR2 YYDKDF (reference sequence). Trimming cost V 3 bases and J 2 bases; bases outside gene matches: 2. This CDR3 has 14 amino acids. CDR3 residues: CATSRDRGAYEQYF. The DNA of the CDR3 is TGTGCCACCAGCAGGGACAGGGGAGCCTACGAGCAGTACTTC.

The chain links TRBV9 to TRBJ2-3; D gene ambiguous. The V gene's germline CDR1 is SGDLS and CDR2 YYNGEE. Trimming removed 2 bases at V and 6 bases at J, with 10 bases between. The length of the CDR3 is 13 residues. The CDR3 is CASSVRARDTQYF. The CDR3, as DNA: TGTGCCAGCAGCGTCCGCGCAAGGGATACGCAGTATTTT. Supplemented by reference TRBV9 and TRBJ2-3, the full variable domain reads DSGVTQTPKHLITATGQRVTLRCSPRSGDLSVYWYQQSLDQGLQFLIQYYNGEERAKGNILERFSAQQFPDLHSELNLSSLELGDSALYFCASSVRARDTQYFGPGTRLTVL.

The V call is TRBV4-2, the J call TRBJ2-1; D is perhaps TRBD1 or TRBD2 (5 bases each). This CDR3 has 15 residues. The germline V and J ends were trimmed by 5 bases and 4 bases, with 15 bases remaining between them. Germline CDR1 reads LGHNA; CDR2 reads YNFKEQ. CDR3 bases: TGTGCCAGCAGCGGGGACCGCCCTGGTTACAATGAGCAGTTCTTC. Protein: CASSGDRPGYNEQFF.

The V gene is TRBV14, the J gene TRBJ1-1, with D perhaps matching TRBD1 (5 bases). Trimming removed 1 base from V and 10 bases from J, with 13 bases in between. The CDR3 contains 13 residues. Germline loops: CDR1 SGHDN, CDR2 FVKESK. The CDR3 DNA sequence: TGTGCCAGCAGCCAAGTGACGGGGGGTGTAGCTTTCTTT. It is translated as CASSQVTGGVAFF. The variable domain in full, with the rest retrieved from reference TRBV14 and TRBJ1-1, is EAGVTQFPSHSVIEKGQTVTLRCDPISGHDNLYWYRRVMGKEIKFLLHFVKESKQDESGMPNNRFLAERTGGTYSTLKVQPAELEDSGVYFCASSQVTGGVAFFGQGTRLTVV.

V gene TRBV28 combines with J gene TRBJ1-4; TRBD1 aligns across 9 bases. CDR1 is MDHEN, CDR2 SYDVKM, per germline. V dropped 6 bases and J dropped 3; count of bases not matched to a gene: 8. The CDR3 sequence is 16 residues long. CDR3 sequence: CASRYRGQVANEKLFF. CDR3 in DNA: TGTGCCAGCAGGTACAGGGGGCAGGTAGCTAATGAAAAACTGTTTTTT.

This chain connects TRBV6-5 to TRBJ1-3; D is perhaps TRBD1 (6 bases). The CDR3 covers 15 residues. The V end lost 2 bases, the J end lost 0 bases, and 8 bases lay between the germline ends. The germline V gene encodes CDR1 MNHEY and CDR2 SVGAGI. The CDR3 loop reads CASSYRGFSGNTIYF. The CDR3 DNA follows: TGTGCCAGCAGTTACAGGGGGTTCTCTGGAAACACCATATATTTT.

The chain couples TRBV5-7 to TRBJ2-7; TRBD1 matches 10 bases. TRBV5-7 is classed as an ORF, of uncertain function. J was trimmed by 8 bases and V by 4 bases; bases with no gene match: 6. This CDR3 spans 13 amino acids. The CDR3: CASSPGQGLKQYF. The CDR3 DNA follows: TGTGCCAGCAGCCCGGGACAGGGGCTCAAGCAGTACTTC.

The chain is built from TRBV27 and TRBJ2-3, with unresolved D. The CDR3 consists of 13 residues. Trimming removed 4 bases from V and 6 bases from J, with 11 bases in between. The germline V gene has CDR1 MNHEY and CDR2 SMNVEV (reference sequence). The CDR3 region has the DNA TGTGCCAGCAGTTCCCTGGTCTCTGATACGCAGTATTTT. It translates to CASSSLVSDTQYF.

This chain uses TRBV7-9 with TRBJ2-7; weak D call: TRBD1 (5 bases). V lost 1 base and J lost 7, with 17 bases in between. Germline V gene sequence: CDR1 SEHNR, CDR2 FQNEAQ (reference sequence). This CDR3 contains 15 residues. The CDR3 protein is CASSLELDSFSEQYF. As DNA, the CDR3 is TGTGCCAGCAGCTTAGAGCTCGACAGCTTCTCGGAGCAGTACTTC. Full variable domain (remainder filled in from reference TRBV7-9 and TRBJ2-7): DTGVSQNPRHKITKRGQNVTFRCDPISEHNRLYWYRQTLGQGPEFLTYFQNEAQLEKSRLLSDRFSAERPKGSFSTLEIQRTEQGDSAMYLCASSLELDSFSEQYFGPGTRLTVT.

V gene TRBV29-1 combines with J gene TRBJ2-5; no reliable D call. This CDR3 comprises 13 residues. Trimming stripped 3 bases from V and 2 bases from J, with 10 bases between. Germline V gene sequence: CDR1 SQVTM, CDR2 ANQGSEA. Here the CDR3 DNA reads TGCAGCGTTGATATGGCAGGTCAAGAGACCCAGTACTTC. This encodes CSVDMAGQETQYF.

V and J are TRBV11-2 and TRBJ1-4, with TRBD1 identical over 9 bases. This CDR3 is 17 amino acids long. J was trimmed by 5 bases and V by 1 base; bases with no gene match: 8. Per germline, CDR1 SGHAT and CDR2 FQNNGV. CDR3 nucleotides: TGTGCCAGCAGCTTAGGGGGACAGGGCCGCCTGAATGAAAAACTGTTTTTT. Its translation is CASSLGGQGRLNEKLFF.

The CDR3 coding sequence is TGTGCCATACAGGGAACGAACACCGGGGAGCTGTTTTTT. It codes for CAIQGTNTGELFF. The rearrangement uses TRBV6-5 and TRBJ2-2; D is perhaps TRBD1 (6 bases). The CDR3 covers 13 residues. V lost 10 bases and J 0 bases, leaving 9 bases between the germline ends. Per germline, CDR1 MNHEY and CDR2 SVGAGI.

CDR3 DNA: TGTGCCAGCAGCTCCCCCTCGGCCGAGGGACTAGCGGGACACGAGCAGTACTTC. Encoded protein: CASSSPSAEGLAGHEQYF. The chain couples TRBV28 to TRBJ2-7, with 13 bases identical to TRBD2. The CDR3 runs to 18 residues. Germline V gene lookup returns CDR1 MDHEN and CDR2 SYDVKM. With V trimmed by 6 bases and J by 5 bases, 16 bases remained unmatched.

The chain couples TRBV5-1 to TRBJ2-4; D tentatively reads TRBD1 or TRBD2 (5 bases each). The CDR3 length is 14 residues. Germline values: CDR1 SGHRS, CDR2 YFSETQ. Trimming left V 4 bases short and J 5 bases short, with 13 bases between. The CDR3 sequence is CASSLPGTENIQYF. The CDR3 nucleotides are TGCGCCAGCAGCCTCCCGGGGACGGAAAACATTCAGTACTTC.

The chain couples TRBV2 to TRBJ2-3; TRBD1 agrees at 7 bases. V was pared by 4 bases and J by 2 bases, with 6 bases of the junction left unmatched. The germline gives CDR1 SNHLY, CDR2 FYNNEI. This CDR3 comprises 15 residues. CDR3 sequence (DNA): TGTGCCAGCAGTGCGCAGGGGGTAAACACAGATACGCAGTATTTT. Protein sequence: CASSAQGVNTDTQYF. The full variable domain, completed using reference TRBV2 and TRBJ2-3, is EPEVTQTPSHQVTQMGQEVILRCVPISNHLYFYWYRQILGQKVEFLVSFYNNEISEKSEIFDDQFSVERPDGSNFTLKIRSTKLEDSAMYFCASSAQGVNTDTQYFGPGTRLTVL.

V is TRBV28 and J is TRBJ1-4, with 9 nucleotides matching TRBD1. This CDR3 comprises 15 residues. J was trimmed by 8 bases and V by 6 bases; bases with no gene match: 10. Germline CDR1 is MDHEN and CDR2 is SYDVKM. The CDR3 DNA reads TGTGCCAGCAGAGTTCCGACAGGGGGAGGCGAAAAACTGTTTTTT. Protein sequence: CASRVPTGGGEKLFF.

This chain links TRBV10-1 with TRBJ2-2; perhaps TRBD2 as D (6 bases). The CDR3 runs 15 residues. Trimming took 4 bases from V and 4 from J, leaving 13 bases between them. Germline values: CDR1 WNHNN, CDR2 SYGVQD (reference sequence). CDR3 coding DNA: TGCGCCAGCAGTGTTGGAGTTAGCGGCACCGGGGAGCTGTTTTTT. Translated: CASSVGVSGTGELFF.

This clone has a single count. This sequence joins TRBV5-1 and TRBJ2-7; D perhaps matches TRBD1 (5 bases). With 0 bases removed from V and 2 bases from J, the gap between germline ends came to 9 bases. Looked up from germline, CDR1 is SGHRS and CDR2 is YFSETQ. CDR3 length equals 14 residues. CDR3 sequence reads: CASSLDRTTYEQYF. In DNA form, the CDR3 reads TGCGCCAGCAGCTTGGACAGGACCACCTACGAGCAGTACTTC.